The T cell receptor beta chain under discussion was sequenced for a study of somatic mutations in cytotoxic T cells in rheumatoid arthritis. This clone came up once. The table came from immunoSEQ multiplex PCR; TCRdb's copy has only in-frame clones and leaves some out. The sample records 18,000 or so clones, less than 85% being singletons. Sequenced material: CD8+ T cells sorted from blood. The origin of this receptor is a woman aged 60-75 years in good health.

The CDR3: CASSLVSRGGLSVTEAFF. The CDR3 bases are TGTGCCAGCAGCTTAGTTTCACGAGGGGGGTTATCCGTCACTGAAGCTTTCTTT. The chain employs TRBV7-2 and TRBJ1-1, with D maybe TRBD1 (6 bases). Germline V lookup: CDR1 SGHTA, CDR2 FQGNSA. The CDR3 consists of 18 residues. V was trimmed by 1 base and J by 4 bases, leaving 22 bases between them.